This T cell receptor (beta chain) was documented in a study of post-analysis software for immune sequencing data. General observations from the study: Higher frequency in patients than in controls was seen for about five TRBV segments, with TRBV5-6, TRBV5-1 and TRBV20-1 among them. Multiple sclerosis patients showed significantly lower normalized Chao1 diversity than controls did. By F measure, strong co-clustering occurred among samples prepared in the same batch.

Germline CDR1 and CDR2: SGHKS and YYEKEE (reference sequence). This CDR3 spans 14 amino acids. Trimming shortened V by 10 bases and J by 8 bases, and 22 bases separated the two germline ends. About this clonotype: Its specificity is unknown.

Unique molecular identifiers were present in the TCR beta cDNA libraries. The authors obtained roughly 550,000 cDNA molecules from approximately 1 to 10 million T cells. TCRdb processed the PCR reads anew with MiXCR; each CDR3 protein has one entry. Of about 680,000 distinct CDR3 sequences in the sample, around 64% are singletons; the top ten hold approximately 11%. The rearrangement joins TRBV5-5 to TRBJ2-1; D is perhaps TRBD2 (7 bases). Sample: blood. The source of this sequence is a girl aged 2-10 years with multiple sclerosis. The CDR3 is CASRGGANGYEQFF. The CDR3 DNA is TGTGCCTCGAGGGGGGGCGCAAATGGATATGAGCAGTTCTTC.